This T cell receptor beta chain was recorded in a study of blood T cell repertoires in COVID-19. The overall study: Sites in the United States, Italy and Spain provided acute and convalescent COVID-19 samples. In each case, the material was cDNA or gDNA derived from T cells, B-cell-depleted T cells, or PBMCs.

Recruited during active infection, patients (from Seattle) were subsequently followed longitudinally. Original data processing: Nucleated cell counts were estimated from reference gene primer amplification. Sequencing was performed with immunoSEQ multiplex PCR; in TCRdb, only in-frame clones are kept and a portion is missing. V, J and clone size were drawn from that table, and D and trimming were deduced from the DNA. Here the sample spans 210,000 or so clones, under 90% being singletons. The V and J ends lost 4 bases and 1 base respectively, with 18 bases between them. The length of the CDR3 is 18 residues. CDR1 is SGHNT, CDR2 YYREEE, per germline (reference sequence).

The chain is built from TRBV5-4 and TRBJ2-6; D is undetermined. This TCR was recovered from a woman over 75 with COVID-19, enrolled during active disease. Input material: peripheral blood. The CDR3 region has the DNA TGTGCCAGCAGCACCGTCTTCGCTACCCTTTCTGGGGCCAACGTCCTGACTTTC. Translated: CASSTVFATLSGANVLTF.